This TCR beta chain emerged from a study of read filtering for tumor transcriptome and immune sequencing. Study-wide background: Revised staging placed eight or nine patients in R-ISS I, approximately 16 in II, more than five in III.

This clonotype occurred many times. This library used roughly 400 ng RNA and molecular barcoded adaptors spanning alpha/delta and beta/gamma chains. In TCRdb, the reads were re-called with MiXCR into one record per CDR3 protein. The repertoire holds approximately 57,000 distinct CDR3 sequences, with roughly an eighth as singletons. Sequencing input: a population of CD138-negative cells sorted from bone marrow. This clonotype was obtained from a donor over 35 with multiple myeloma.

The CDR3 coding sequence is TGTGCCAGCAGTTACAACAGGGGAGGGAATCAGCCCCAGCATTTT. This translates into CASSYNRGGNQPQHF. V gene TRBV6-5 combines with J gene TRBJ1-5; 7 nucleotides line up with TRBD1. Trimming took 2 bases from V and 4 from J; bases not matched to a gene: 5. CDR3 length: 15 amino acids. Germline loops: CDR1 MNHEY, CDR2 SVGAGI.